The rows below give T cell receptor beta chains drawn from one sample of a study of spatial heterogeneity in lung cancer. TCRdb redid the calling of the 5' RACE reads with MiXCR, one entry per CDR3 protein. The sample holds 14,000 or so distinct CDR3 sequences, over 3.5% seen once. Specimen: lung tumor tissue, collected at surgery. These receptors all come from a female donor with early-stage non-small cell lung cancer. Both conserved end residues are part of each CDR3.

v_call	j_call	cdr3_aa
TRBV7-9	TRBJ2-2	CASSFGTGSTGELFF
TRBV20-1	TRBJ1-4	CSATPRQALNEKLFF
TRBV27	TRBJ2-6	CASSAPSAGANVLTF
TRBV6-5	TRBJ1-1	CASSYVYGREAFF
TRBV7-7	TRBJ2-2	CASSLTDTGELFF
TRBV6-4	TRBJ1-5	CASSERQSGPQHF
TRBV12-3/TRBV12-4	TRBJ1-1	CASSLRAGNTEAFF
TRBV9	TRBJ2-1	CASSVAENEQFF
TRBV7-4	TRBJ2-6	CASSFPTGPGANVLTF
TRBV14	TRBJ2-5	CASSQFAGLAGGGETQYF
TRBV9	TRBJ1-2	CASSSTTNYGYTF
TRBV5-4	TRBJ2-6	CATRKASGANVLTF
TRBV7-2	TRBJ2-3	CASSLRWGGDTQYF
TRBV27	TRBJ2-7	CASSSEAGGFYEQYF
TRBV6-6	TRBJ1-6	CASSPTDYNSPLHF
TRBV7-9	TRBJ1-5	CASSPGTTDNQPQHF
TRBV6-1	TRBJ2-7	CASLRGAYEQYF
TRBV28	TRBJ1-1	CASSLEGVNTEAFF
TRBV5-1	TRBJ1-1	CASSLLGGDSAFF
TRBV27	TRBJ2-5	CASRRDRGETQYF
TRBV18	TRBJ2-5	CATTRGRETQYF
TRBV27	TRBJ2-1	CASSLRGLAGGLYNEQFF
TRBV3-1	TRBJ1-1	CASSDTGDTEAFF
TRBV5-1	TRBJ2-5	CASSTIPGLAGGLVDTQYF
TRBV24-1	TRBJ2-1	CATSESKTGSSYNEQFF
TRBV19	TRBJ2-1	CAAGGASSYNEQFF
TRBV13	TRBJ2-5	CASSSVGETQYF
TRBV7-2	TRBJ1-1	CASSPGQLNTEAFF
TRBV20-1	TRBJ2-3	CSGTRRTDTQYF
TRBV5-5	TRBJ2-3	CASSLTLLAGGPDTQYF
TRBV21-1	TRBJ2-1	CASTNEEGWVMSYNEQFF
TRBV5-6	TRBJ1-1	CASSLATGRANTEAFF
TRBV24-1	TRBJ1-2	CATSDGSGSGYGYTF
TRBV5-6	TRBJ2-1	CASSFPGRTLGDEQFF
TRBV20-1	TRBJ1-2	CSAWTSIISYGYTF
TRBV11-2	TRBJ2-6	CASTHWGVSGANVLTF
TRBV20-1	TRBJ2-1	CSELAGGYNEQFF
TRBV4-3	TRBJ1-2	CASSPITKTGNYGYTF
TRBV30	TRBJ2-7	CACLRDSYEQYF
TRBV28	TRBJ1-2	CASSLPTGRSGYTF
TRBV6-2/TRBV6-3	TRBJ2-5	CASKGQGKTQYF
TRBV30	TRBJ2-1	CAWSKRGGYNEQFF
TRBV20-1	TRBJ2-7	CSAWDRGVHEQYF
TRBV7-2	TRBJ2-5	CASSAQYGQETQYF
TRBV20-1	TRBJ2-3	CSAITGAVSTDTQYF
TRBV28	TRBJ2-2	CASRGDTGELFF
TRBV2	TRBJ1-1	CASSAGLEAFF
TRBV7-8	TRBJ2-5	CASSLDREETQYF
TRBV20-1	TRBJ2-1	CSAPLAGTGVTYNEQFF
TRBV20-1	TRBJ2-2	CSANRGGITGELFF
TRBV20-1	TRBJ1-6	CSARSRGQAPLHF
TRBV7-2	TRBJ2-7	CASSLYYEQYF
TRBV7-2	TRBJ2-1	CASSLVGGVHEQFF
TRBV30	TRBJ2-7	CAWSGYRTYEQYF
TRBV12-3/TRBV12-4	TRBJ2-7	CASSFGQGYEQYF
TRBV5-1	TRBJ1-6	CASSLEARFYYNSPLHF
TRBV7-9	TRBJ2-1	CASSSSGRGNNEQFF